Below are 28 T cell receptor beta chains sequenced from a single sample in a study of shared clonotypes between healthy human individuals. Method: immunoSEQ multiplex PCR; TCRdb's copy keeps in-frame clones and lacks some. The table includes about 2.4 million clones, 93% detected once. The sample was naive CD4+ T cells from PBMCs. Subset: CD45RA+ positively selected. The receptors shown here come from a young man in good health. Some clones in this sample may be carry-over from other donors' samples.

Of note for this clone: Other DNA sequences in the sample encode the same CDR3. The J gene is TRBJ2-5, the V gene TRBV30; D remains ambiguous. The ends were cut back, 2 bases at V and 4 bases at J, with 2 bases in the middle. CDR1 and CDR2 from the germline V gene are GTSNPN and SVGIG (reference sequence). The CDR3 sequence is 10 residues long. CDR3 in amino acids: CAWSRETQYF. In DNA form, the CDR3 reads TGTGCCTGGAGTCGAGAGACCCAGTACTTC.

V and J are TRBV13 and TRBJ1-2, with TRBD1 matching 7 bases. CDR3 length equals 15 residues. V lost 6 bases to trimming and J lost 4 bases; unmatched junction nucleotides: 11. The germline gives CDR1 PRHDT, CDR2 FYEKMQ (reference sequence). CDR3 sequence reads: CASSTRRQGFYGYTF. CDR3 nucleotide sequence: TGTGCCAGCAGTACCCGGCGACAGGGTTTCTATGGCTACACCTTC.

The V and J genes are TRBV5-1 and TRBJ2-5; 7 bases agree with TRBD1. The CDR3 contains 14 residues. The V and J ends lost 5 bases and 4 bases, in that order; junction bases with no gene match: 8. CDR1 SGHRS and CDR2 YFSETQ come from the germline V gene. CDR3 coding DNA: TGCGCCAGCAGGAGTACAGCAGGGGGAGAGACCCAGTACTTC. Translating gives CASRSTAGGETQYF.

The V and J genes are TRBV27 and TRBJ2-7; possibly TRBD1 or TRBD2 for D (5 bases each). The CDR3 has 13 residues. Trimming took off 5 bases at V and 2 bases at J, with 10 bases between the two ends. Germline assignment: CDR1 MNHEY and CDR2 SMNVEV (reference sequence). CDR3: CASSRDEAYEQYF. The CDR3 DNA sequence: TGTGCCAGCAGTCGGGACGAGGCCTACGAGCAGTACTTC.

The genes are TRBV2 and TRBJ2-5; D gene uncertain. The CDR3 contains 10 residues. The ends were cut back, 6 bases at V and 6 bases at J, with 5 bases in the middle. Germline V gives CDR1 SNHLY, CDR2 FYNNEI. The CDR3 DNA follows: TGTGCCAGCAGAGGACAGACCCAGTACTTC. Encoded protein: CASRGQTQYF.

V is TRBV9 and J is TRBJ1-2; 9 nucleotides match TRBD1. Germline CDR1 and CDR2: SGDLS and YYNGEE. Germline trimming cut 4 bases from V and 5 bases from J; bases unmatched to any gene: 9. The CDR3 sequence is 15 residues long. The chain's CDR3 is CASSIRDRDPYGYTF. As DNA, the CDR3 is TGTGCCAGCAGCATCCGGGACAGGGACCCGTATGGCTACACCTTC.

The genes are TRBV7-8 and TRBJ2-3; a possible D gene is TRBD2 (5 bases). The CDR3 contains 14 residues. Germline V lookup: CDR1 SGHVS, CDR2 FQNEAQ. V lost 5 bases, J lost 5 bases, and 14 bases lay in between. The CDR3 is CASSGTDWLDTQYF. Here the CDR3 DNA reads TGTGCCAGCAGCGGAACGGACTGGTTAGATACGCAGTATTTT.

The chain combines TRBV7-9 with TRBJ1-1, with 7 bases lining up with TRBD1. This CDR3 is 15 amino acids long. V shed 5 bases, J shed 5 bases, and the junction held 11 bases outside the gene matches. Germline values: CDR1 SEHNR, CDR2 FQNEAQ (reference sequence). This CDR3 reads CASSPKGGLGTEAFF. The CDR3 nucleotides are TGTGCCAGCAGCCCAAAAGGGGGCTTAGGGACTGAAGCTTTCTTT.

This sequence joins TRBV5-5 and TRBJ1-3; 7 bases match TRBD1. Trimming cost V 0 bases and J 3 bases; bases outside gene matches: 6. CDR3 length: 16 residues. Germline CDR1 is SGHKS and CDR2 is YYEKEE (reference sequence). The CDR3 loop reads CASSLGVGGNGNTIYF. The CDR3 nucleotides are TGTGCCAGCAGCTTGGGCGTAGGGGGCAATGGAAACACCATATATTTT.

The chain has TRBV6-9 and TRBJ1-1; D unclear. Trimming stripped 8 bases from V and 1 base from J, with 14 bases between. Germline assignment: CDR1 MNHGY and CDR2 SVAAGI. CDR3 length: 14 amino acids. CDR3 amino acids: CASHIRCWNTEAFF. The CDR3 nucleotides are TGTGCCAGCCACATAAGATGCTGGAACACTGAAGCTTTCTTT.

This clone appeared a single time. This chain uses TRBV7-9 with TRBJ2-7; TRBD2 might be the D (6 bases). In germline, CDR1 is SEHNR, CDR2 FQNEAQ (reference sequence). CDR3 length equals 12 residues. V lost 4 bases and J lost 7, with 11 bases in between. CDR3 bases: TGTGCCAGCAGCTATGAAGGACTAGAGCAGTACTTC. Translated, it gives CASSYEGLEQYF.

The J gene is TRBJ2-6, the V gene TRBV6-5; the D is unclear. V was clipped by 1 base and J by 3 bases, with 10 bases between them. The CDR3 totals 16 residues. Germline CDR1 is MNHEY and CDR2 is SVGAGI. The CDR3 coding sequence is TGTGCCAGCAGTTACTTCCAGGCGGATGGGGCCAACGTCCTGACTTTC. Translating gives CASSYFQADGANVLTF.

The J gene is TRBJ1-1, the V gene TRBV5-6, with D perhaps matching TRBD1 (5 bases). V was clipped by 4 bases and J by 10 bases, with 14 bases between them. From germline, CDR1 is SGHDT and CDR2 YYEEEE. This CDR3 spans 12 amino acids. The CDR3 loop is CASSPGRGTAFF. DNA for the CDR3: TGTGCCAGCAGCCCCGGGCGAGGGACAGCTTTCTTT.

The rearrangement links TRBV11-2 to TRBJ2-4; the match to TRBD1 covers 7 bases. The CDR3 loop spans 14 amino acids. Per germline, CDR1 SGHAT and CDR2 FQNNGV. Trimming removed 4 bases from V and 6 bases from J; junction bases left unmatched: 6. CDR3 nucleotide sequence: TGTGCCAGCAGCTCGGGACAGAACCCAAACATTCAGTACTTC. This codes for CASSSGQNPNIQYF.

Points on this clone: At the DNA level, this CDR3 is encoded by other sequences in the same sample as well. The genes are TRBV7-2 and TRBJ2-4, with 8 bases identical to TRBD1. Per the germline V gene, CDR1 is SGHTA and CDR2 is FQGNSA. V lost 1 base and J lost 1; bases outside the gene matches: 0. The CDR3 sequence is 15 residues long. The CDR3 coding sequence is TGTGCCAGCAGCTTAGACAGGGGGGCCAAAAACATTCAGTACTTC. Translation gives CASSLDRGAKNIQYF.

This chain uses TRBV25-1 with TRBJ2-7; D may correspond to TRBD1 or TRBD2 (5 bases each). The V gene lost 1 base and the J gene lost 6 bases, with 13 bases spanning the gap. The CDR3 sequence is 14 residues long. Germline CDR1 reads MGHDK; CDR2 reads SYGVNS. CDR3 sequence reads: CASSEFGGTGEQYF. In DNA, the CDR3 is TGTGCCAGCAGTGAATTTGGGGGAACCGGCGAGCAGTACTTC.

The chain carries TRBV18 and TRBJ2-1, with 9 bases lining up with TRBD2. CDR1 and CDR2 from the germline V gene are KGHSH and LQKENI. There are 16 residues in the CDR3. J lost 5 bases, V lost 3 bases, and 8 bases had no gene match. CDR3 loop: CASSPPGASGDNEQFF. The CDR3 coding sequence is TGTGCCAGCTCACCCCCGGGGGCTAGCGGGGACAATGAGCAGTTCTTC.

V usage is TRBV11-2 and J usage is TRBJ2-7; 8 bases line up with TRBD1. Germline V lookup: CDR1 SGHAT, CDR2 FQNNGV. The CDR3 has 15 residues. Trimming cost V 6 bases and J 4 bases; bases outside gene matches: 11. The CDR3 region is CASSSDGQGVYEQYF. As DNA, the CDR3 is TGTGCCAGCAGTTCAGACGGACAGGGTGTGTACGAGCAGTACTTC.

The chain links TRBV6-5 to TRBJ1-1; a possible D gene is TRBD1 (5 bases). The CDR3 is 14 residues long. The germline V gene encodes CDR1 MNHEY and CDR2 SVGAGI. Trimming removed 5 bases at V and 1 base at J, with 11 bases between. The CDR3, as DNA: TGTGCCAGCAGTCCGCGGGGCCCGAACACTGAAGCTTTCTTT. Translated: CASSPRGPNTEAFF.

The chain links TRBV2 to TRBJ2-7; D possibly uses TRBD1 or TRBD2 (5 bases each). The CDR3 loop spans 15 amino acids. Trimming cost V 6 bases and J 1 base, with 16 bases left between them. Germline lookup yields CDR1 SNHLY and CDR2 FYNNEI. CDR3 loop: CASRPRGEGSYEQYF. CDR3 nucleotides: TGTGCCAGCAGGCCTAGAGGGGAAGGGTCCTACGAGCAGTACTTC.

This CDR3 reads CASSSSQGKVPYEQYF. The CDR3 bases are TGTGCCAGCTCATCTAGTCAGGGGAAGGTTCCCTACGAGCAGTACTTC. The J gene is TRBJ2-7, the V gene TRBV18; D possibly corresponds to TRBD1 (6 bases). The V end was cut by 5 bases, the J end by 2 bases, with 19 bases between. The CDR3 extends over 16 amino acids. CDR1 is KGHSH and CDR2 is LQKENI in the germline V gene. Complete variable domain (other parts from reference TRBV18 and TRBJ2-7): NAGVMQNPRHLVRRRGQEARLRCSPMKGHSHVYWYRQLPEEGLKFMVYLQKENIIDESGMPKERFSAEFPKEGPSILRIQQVVRGDSAAYFCASSSSQGKVPYEQYFGPGTRLTVT.

J is TRBJ2-5 and V is TRBV11-3, with TRBD1 matching over 8 bases. CDR1 is SGHNT and CDR2 is YENEEA in the germline V gene. This CDR3 is built from 13 residues. Germline trimming cut 5 bases from V and 10 bases from J; bases unmatched to any gene: 9. CDR3 protein: CASSRGQGLGQYF. DNA of the CDR3: TGTGCCAGCAGCCGCGGACAGGGTTTGGGCCAGTACTTC.

The CDR3 sequence is CASSGLGLAGDEQYF. The DNA of the CDR3 is TGTGCCAGTAGTGGCTTGGGACTAGCGGGAGATGAGCAGTACTTC. The chain employs TRBV19 and TRBJ2-7, with 14 bases matching TRBD2. CDR1 is LNHDA, CDR2 SQIVND, per germline (reference sequence). The V segment lost 5 bases and the J segment 7 bases; nucleotides outside the gene matches: 7. CDR3 length equals 15 residues.

The rearrangement joins TRBV29-1 to TRBJ2-2, with a possible D match to TRBD2 (6 bases). V shed 4 bases and J shed 4 bases, with 13 bases lying between them. CDR1 and CDR2 (germline): SQVTM, ANQGSEA. This CDR3 is 14 amino acids long. CDR3 protein: CSVVVSGTTGELFF. As DNA, the CDR3 is TGCAGCGTTGTAGTTAGCGGAACCACCGGGGAGCTGTTTTTT.

This chain uses TRBV25-1 with TRBJ1-2, with a possible D match to TRBD1 (5 bases). CDR3 size: 11 residues. CDR1 is MGHDK and CDR2 is SYGVNS in the germline V gene. V lost 11 bases, J lost 4 bases, and 11 bases lay in between. The chain's CDR3 is CAGTEAYGYTF. DNA for the CDR3: TGTGCCGGGACGGAGGCCTATGGCTACACCTTC.

V usage is TRBV5-6 and J usage is TRBJ1-5, with a weak D call TRBD1 (6 bases). Trimming cost V 4 bases and J 3 bases, with 14 bases left between them. Germline assignment: CDR1 SGHDT and CDR2 YYEEEE. The CDR3 spans 15 residues. The CDR3 sequence is CASSRRGAYNQPQHF. CDR3 DNA: TGTGCCAGCAGCCGTCGGGGGGCATACAATCAGCCCCAGCATTTT. The full variable domain, rest sourced from reference TRBV5-6 and TRBJ1-5, is DAGVTQSPTHLIKTRGQQVTLRCSPKSGHDTVSWYQQALGQGPQFIFQYYEEEERQRGNFPDRFSGHQFPNYSSELNVNALLLGDSALYLCASSRRGAYNQPQHFGDGTRLSIL.

The rearrangement uses TRBV7-9 and TRBJ2-7; unclear D gene. The germline CDR1 and CDR2 sequences are SEHNR and FQNEAQ (reference sequence). The CDR3 runs to 13 residues. The ends were cut back, 3 bases at V and 5 bases at J, with 11 bases in the middle. CDR3 region: CASSFGLSNEQYF. The CDR3 region has the DNA TGTGCCAGCAGCTTCGGCCTTTCCAACGAGCAGTACTTC.

The rearrangement links TRBV5-1 to TRBJ2-5; no definite D call. CDR3 length equals 14 residues. Between the trimmed V and J ends, which lost 2 bases and 2 bases, there was a span of 10 bases. Germline CDR1 reads SGHRS; CDR2 reads YFSETQ. The CDR3 protein is CASSFSWGQETQYF. The CDR3, as DNA: TGCGCCAGCAGCTTTTCTTGGGGACAAGAGACCCAGTACTTC.